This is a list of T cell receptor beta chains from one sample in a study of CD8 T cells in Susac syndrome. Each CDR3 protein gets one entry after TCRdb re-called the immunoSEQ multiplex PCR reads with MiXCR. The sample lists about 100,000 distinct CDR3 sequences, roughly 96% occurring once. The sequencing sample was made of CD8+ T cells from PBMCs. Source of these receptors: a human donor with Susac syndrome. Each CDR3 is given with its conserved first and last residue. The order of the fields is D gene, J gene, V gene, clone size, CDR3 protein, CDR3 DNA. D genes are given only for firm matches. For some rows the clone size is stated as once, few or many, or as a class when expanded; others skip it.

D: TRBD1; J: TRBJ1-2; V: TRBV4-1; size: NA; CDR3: CASSLPRDSANYGYTF; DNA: TGCGCCAGCAGCCTCCCCCGGGACAGTGCTAACTATGGCTACACCTTC
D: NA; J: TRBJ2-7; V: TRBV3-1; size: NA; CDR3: CASSHLTYEQYF; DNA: TGTGCCAGCAGCCACCTCACCTACGAGCAGTACTTC
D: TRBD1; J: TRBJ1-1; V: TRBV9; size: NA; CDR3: CASSASGQGDTEAFF; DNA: TGTGCCAGCAGCGCATCGGGACAGGGGGACACTGAAGCTTTCTTT
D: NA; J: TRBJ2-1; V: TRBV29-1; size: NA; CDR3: CSETRGAGNEQFF; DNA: TGCAGCGAGACTAGAGGGGCGGGAAATGAGCAGTTCTTC
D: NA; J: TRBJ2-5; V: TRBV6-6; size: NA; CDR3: CAGASTSQETQYF; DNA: TGTGCCGGGGCCTCGACTAGCCAAGAGACCCAGTACTTC
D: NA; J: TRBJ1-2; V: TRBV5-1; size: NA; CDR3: CASSSEGPSYGYTF; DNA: TGCGCCAGCAGCTCTGAGGGACCATCCTATGGCTACACCTTC
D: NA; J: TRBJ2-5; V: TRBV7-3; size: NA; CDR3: CASSAGAQETQYF; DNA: TGTGCCAGCAGCGCGGGCGCCCAAGAGACCCAGTACTTC
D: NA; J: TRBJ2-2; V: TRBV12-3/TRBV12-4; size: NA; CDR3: CASSLLAEELFF; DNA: TGTGCCAGCAGTTTATTGGCGGAGGAGCTGTTTTTT
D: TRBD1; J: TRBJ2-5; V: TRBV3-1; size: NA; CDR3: CASSQRQGQETQYF; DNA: TGTGCCAGCAGCCAAAGACAGGGCCAAGAGACCCAGTACTTC
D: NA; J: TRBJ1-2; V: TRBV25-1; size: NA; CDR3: CASSEKVGDGYTF; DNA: TGTGCCAGCAGTGAAAAGGTCGGGGATGGCTACACCTTC
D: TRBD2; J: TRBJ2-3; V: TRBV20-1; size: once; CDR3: CSAPARREAYADTQYF; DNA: TGCAGTGCTCCCGCCCGGCGGGAGGCTTATGCGGATACGCAGTATTTT
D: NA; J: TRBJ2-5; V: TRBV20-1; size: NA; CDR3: CSARAHEETQYF; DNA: TGCAGTGCTAGAGCACATGAGGAGACCCAGTACTTC
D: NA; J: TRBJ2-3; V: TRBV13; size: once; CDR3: CASSPPTAGRTDTQYF; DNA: TGTGCCAGCAGCCCCCCTACCGCTGGACGCACAGATACGCAGTATTTT
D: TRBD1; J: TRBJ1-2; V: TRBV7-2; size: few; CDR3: CASSSHGQGSYGYTF; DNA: TGTGCCAGCAGCTCCCACGGACAGGGGAGCTATGGCTACACCTTC
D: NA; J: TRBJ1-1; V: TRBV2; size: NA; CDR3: CASTTLGPLGTEAFF; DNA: TGTGCCAGCACCACCTTGGGCCCCTTGGGGACTGAAGCTTTCTTT
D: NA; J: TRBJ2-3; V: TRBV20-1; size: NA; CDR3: CSARDRVISTDTQYF; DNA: TGCAGTGCTAGAGATCGAGTTATAAGCACAGATACGCAGTATTTT
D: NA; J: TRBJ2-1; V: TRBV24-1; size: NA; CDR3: CATSGASYNEQFF; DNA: TGTGCCACCAGTGGGGCGTCCTACAATGAGCAGTTCTTC
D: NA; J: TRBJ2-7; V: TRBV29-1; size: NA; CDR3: CSVGLGEQYF; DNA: TGCAGCGTGGGGCTTGGAGAGCAGTACTTC
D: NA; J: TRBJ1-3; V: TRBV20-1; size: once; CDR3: CRCRVSGNTIYF; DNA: TGCAGATGCAGGGTATCTGGAAACACCATATATTTT
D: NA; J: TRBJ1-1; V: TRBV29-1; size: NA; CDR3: CSVVVSVNTEAFF; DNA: TGCAGCGTTGTGGTCAGTGTGAACACTGAAGCTTTCTTT
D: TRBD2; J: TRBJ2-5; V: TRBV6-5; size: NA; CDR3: CASSNLAAGTQYF; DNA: TGTGCCAGCAGTAATCTAGCGGCGGGGACCCAGTACTTC
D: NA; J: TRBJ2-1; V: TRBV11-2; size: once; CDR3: CASSPSWEPSYNEQFF; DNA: TGTGCCAGCAGCCCTAGTTGGGAGCCCTCCTACAATGAGCAGTTCTTC
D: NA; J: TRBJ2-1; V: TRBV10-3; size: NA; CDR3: CAISESTNYNEQFF; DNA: TGTGCCATCAGTGAGTCTACTAACTACAATGAGCAGTTCTTC
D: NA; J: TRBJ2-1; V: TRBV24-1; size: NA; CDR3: CATSDLVTSDEQFF; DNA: TGTGCCACCAGTGATTTGGTGACTAGTGATGAGCAGTTCTTC
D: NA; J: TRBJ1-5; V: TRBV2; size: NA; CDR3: CASSGSGQPQHF; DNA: TGTGCCAGCAGTGGGAGTGGGCAGCCCCAGCATTTT
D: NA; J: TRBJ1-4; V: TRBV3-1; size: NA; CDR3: CASRGQMGTNEKLFF; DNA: TGTGCCAGCCGTGGACAGATGGGAACTAATGAAAAACTGTTTTTT
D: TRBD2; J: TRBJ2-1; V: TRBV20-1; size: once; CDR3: CSAKPGTSINEQFF; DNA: TGCAGTGCTAAACCCGGGACTAGCATCAATGAGCAGTTCTTC
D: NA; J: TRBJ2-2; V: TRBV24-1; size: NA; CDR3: CATLTDTGELFF; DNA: TGTGCCACCTTAACGGACACCGGGGAGCTGTTTTTT
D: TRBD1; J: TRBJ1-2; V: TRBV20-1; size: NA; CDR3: CSARPAGGRIDYGYTF; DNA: TGCAGTGCTAGACCGGCAGGGGGGAGAATCGACTATGGCTACACCTTC
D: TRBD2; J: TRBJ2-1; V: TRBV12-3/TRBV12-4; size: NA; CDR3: CASSLRTPGREQFF; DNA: TGTGCCAGCAGTTTACGGACCCCCGGGAGGGAGCAGTTCTTC
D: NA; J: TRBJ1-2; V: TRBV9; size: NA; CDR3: CASSELPGATTNYGYTF; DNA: TGTGCCAGCAGCGAGCTCCCCGGGGCAACAACTAACTATGGCTACACCTTC
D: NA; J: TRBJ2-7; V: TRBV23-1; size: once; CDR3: CASSQSPSGPSYEQYF; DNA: TGCGCCAGCAGTCAATCCCCCAGCGGCCCCTCCTACGAGCAGTACTTC
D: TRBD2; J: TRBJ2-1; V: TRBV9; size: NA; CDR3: CASSLWTSGSYNEQFF; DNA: TGTGCCAGCAGCCTTTGGACTAGCGGGAGCTACAATGAGCAGTTCTTC
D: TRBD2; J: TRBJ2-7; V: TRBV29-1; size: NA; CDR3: CSVGGDGSSYEQYF; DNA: TGCAGCGTGGGAGGGGACGGGAGCTCCTACGAGCAGTACTTC